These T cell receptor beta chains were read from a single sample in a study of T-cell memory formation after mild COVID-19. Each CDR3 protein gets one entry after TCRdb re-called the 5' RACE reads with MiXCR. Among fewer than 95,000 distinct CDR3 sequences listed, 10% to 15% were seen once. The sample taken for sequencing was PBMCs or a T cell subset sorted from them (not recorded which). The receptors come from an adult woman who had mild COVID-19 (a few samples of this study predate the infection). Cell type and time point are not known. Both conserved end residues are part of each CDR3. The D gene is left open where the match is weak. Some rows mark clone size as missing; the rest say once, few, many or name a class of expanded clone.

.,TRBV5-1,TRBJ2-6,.,CASSLKASGANVLTF,TGCGCCAGCAGCCTAAAGGCATCGGGGGCCAACGTCCTGACTTTC
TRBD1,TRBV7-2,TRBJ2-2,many,CASSSPGQTNTGELFF,TGTGCCAGCAGCTCACCGGGACAGACGAACACCGGGGAGCTGTTTTTT
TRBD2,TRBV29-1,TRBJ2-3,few,CSVEGSGMTDTQYF,TGCAGCGTTGAAGGTAGCGGGATGACAGATACGCAGTATTTT
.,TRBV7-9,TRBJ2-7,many,CASSPPGQEGYEQYF,TGTGCCAGCAGCCCTCCAGGACAGGAGGGATACGAGCAGTACTTC
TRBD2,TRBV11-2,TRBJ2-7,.,CASSFTSGSYEQYF,TGTGCCAGCAGCTTTACTAGCGGGAGCTACGAGCAGTACTTC
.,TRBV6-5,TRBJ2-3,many,CASSEGGTDTQYF,TGTGCCAGCAGTGAAGGAGGAACAGATACGCAGTATTTT
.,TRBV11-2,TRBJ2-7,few,CASSAPGHGLEQYF,TGTGCCAGCAGCGCACCGGGACACGGGCTGGAGCAGTACTTC
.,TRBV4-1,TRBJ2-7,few,CASSQTWTEAYEQYF,TGCGCCAGCAGCCAAACCTGGACAGAGGCCTACGAGCAGTACTTC
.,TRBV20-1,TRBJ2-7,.,CSASIGSYEQYF,TGCAGTGCTAGCATCGGGTCCTACGAGCAGTACTTC
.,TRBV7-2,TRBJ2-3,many,CASSPLGVAASTDTQYF,TGTGCCAGCAGTCCTCTTGGGGTAGCGGCTAGCACAGATACGCAGTATTTT
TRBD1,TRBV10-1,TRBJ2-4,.,CASSLDRARAKNIQYF,TGCGCCAGCAGCCTGGACAGGGCCCGAGCCAAAAACATTCAGTACTTC
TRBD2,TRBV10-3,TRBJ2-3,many,CAISESGREGLDTQYF,TGTGCCATCAGTGAGTCGGGGCGGGAGGGCCTAGATACGCAGTATTTT
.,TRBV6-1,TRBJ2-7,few,CASTSSSSYEQYF,TGTGCCAGCACGAGCTCTTCCTCCTACGAGCAGTACTTC
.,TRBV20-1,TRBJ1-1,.,CSAPTPTGNTEAFF,TGCAGTGCCCCAACCCCGACGGGGAACACTGAAGCTTTCTTT
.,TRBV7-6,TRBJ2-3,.,CASRDITDTQYF,TGTGCCAGCAGAGATATCACAGATACGCAGTATTTT
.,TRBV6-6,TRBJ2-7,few,CASSSPDGAYEQYF,TGTGCCAGCAGTTCGCCGGACGGAGCCTACGAGCAGTACTTC